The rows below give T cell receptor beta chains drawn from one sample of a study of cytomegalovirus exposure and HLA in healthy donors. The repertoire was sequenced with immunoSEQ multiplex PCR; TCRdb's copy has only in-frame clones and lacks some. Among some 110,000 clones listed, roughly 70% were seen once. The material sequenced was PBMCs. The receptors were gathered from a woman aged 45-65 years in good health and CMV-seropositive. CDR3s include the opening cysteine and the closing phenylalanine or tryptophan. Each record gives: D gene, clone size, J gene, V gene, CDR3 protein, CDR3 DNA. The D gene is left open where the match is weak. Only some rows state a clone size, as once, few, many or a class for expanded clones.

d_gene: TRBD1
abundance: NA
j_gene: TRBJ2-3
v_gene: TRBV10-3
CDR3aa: CATSGQGITDTQYF
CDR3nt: TGTGCCACCAGTGGACAGGGTATCACAGATACGCAGTATTTT

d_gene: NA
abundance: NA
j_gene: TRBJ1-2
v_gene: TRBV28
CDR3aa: CASSPSSRSHYGYTF
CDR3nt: TGTGCCAGCAGTCCATCGTCCCGGAGTCACTATGGCTACACCTTC

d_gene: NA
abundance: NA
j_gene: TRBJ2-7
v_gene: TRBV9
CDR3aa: CASSPGTYEQYF
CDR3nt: TGTGCCAGCTCTCCAGGCACCTACGAGCAGTACTTC

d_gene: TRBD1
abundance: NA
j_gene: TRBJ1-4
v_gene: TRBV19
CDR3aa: CASGAGTGGEKLFF
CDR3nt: TGTGCCAGTGGCGCAGGGACAGGGGGCGAAAAACTGTTTTTT

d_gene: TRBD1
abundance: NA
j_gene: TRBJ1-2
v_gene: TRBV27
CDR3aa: CASSSGTATQYGYTF
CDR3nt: TGTGCCAGCAGTTCGGGGACAGCAACTCAGTATGGCTACACCTTC

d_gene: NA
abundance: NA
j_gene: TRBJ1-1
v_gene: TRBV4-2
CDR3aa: CASSQPGGMNTEAFF
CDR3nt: TGTGCCAGCAGCCAACCAGGTGGCATGAACACTGAAGCTTTCTTT

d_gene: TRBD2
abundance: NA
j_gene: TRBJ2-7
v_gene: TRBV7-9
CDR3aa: CASSSSGTSGYEQYF
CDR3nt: TGTGCCAGCAGCTCGAGTGGGACTAGCGGCTACGAGCAGTACTTC

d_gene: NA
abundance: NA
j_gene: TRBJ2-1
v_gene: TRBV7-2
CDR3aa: CASSLVGGSYNEQFF
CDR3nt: TGTGCCAGCAGCTTAGTAGGGGGCTCCTACAATGAGCAGTTCTTC

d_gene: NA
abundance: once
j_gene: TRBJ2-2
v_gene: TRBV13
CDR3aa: CASSPRYTGELFF
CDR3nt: TGTGCCAGCAGCCCGAGGTACACCGGGGAGCTGTTTTTT

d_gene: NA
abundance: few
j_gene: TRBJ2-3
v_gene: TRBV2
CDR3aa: CASRGTTGTDTQYF
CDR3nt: TGTGCCAGCAGAGGAACTACGGGCACAGATACGCAGTATTTT

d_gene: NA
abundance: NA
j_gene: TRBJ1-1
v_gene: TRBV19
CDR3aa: CASSMIWANTEAFF
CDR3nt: TGTGCCAGTAGTATGATCTGGGCGAACACTGAAGCTTTCTTT

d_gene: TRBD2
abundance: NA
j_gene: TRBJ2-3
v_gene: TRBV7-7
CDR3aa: CASSLLAGADTQYF
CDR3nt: TGTGCCAGCAGCTTGCTTGCGGGAGCAGATACGCAGTATTTT

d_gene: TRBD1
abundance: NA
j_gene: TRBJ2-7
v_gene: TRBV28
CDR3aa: CASSPGQGASYEQYF
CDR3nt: TGTGCCAGCAGTCCAGGACAGGGTGCTTCCTACGAGCAGTACTTC

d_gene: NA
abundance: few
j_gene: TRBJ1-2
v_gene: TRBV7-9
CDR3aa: CASSLALAELYGYTF
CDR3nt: TGTGCCAGCAGCTTAGCGCTAGCGGAGCTCTATGGCTACACCTTC

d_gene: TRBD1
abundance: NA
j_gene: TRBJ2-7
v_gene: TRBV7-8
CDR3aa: CASSLTNRGDYEQYF
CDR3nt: TGTGCCAGCAGCTTAACTAACAGGGGTGACTACGAGCAGTACTTC

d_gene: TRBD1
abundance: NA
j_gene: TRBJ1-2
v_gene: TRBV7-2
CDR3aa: CASSPGQATNYGYTF
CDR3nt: TGTGCCAGCAGCCCGGGACAGGCAACTAACTATGGCTACACCTTC

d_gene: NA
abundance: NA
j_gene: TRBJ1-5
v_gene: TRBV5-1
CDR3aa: CAWVLGRRAVQPQHF
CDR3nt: TGCGCCTGGGTCCTGGGGAGGAGAGCTGTTCAGCCCCAGCATTTT

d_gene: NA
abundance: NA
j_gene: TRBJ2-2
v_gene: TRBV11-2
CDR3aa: CASSLSPGNTGELFF
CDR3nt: TGTGCCAGCAGCTTGAGTCCTGGGAACACCGGGGAGCTGTTTTTT

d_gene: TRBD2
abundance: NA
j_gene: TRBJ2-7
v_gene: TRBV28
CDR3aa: CASSLGGSMYEQYF
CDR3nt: TGTGCCAGCAGTTTGGGCGGGAGTATGTACGAGCAGTACTTC

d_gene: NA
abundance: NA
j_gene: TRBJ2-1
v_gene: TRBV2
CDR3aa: CASSSDQDNEQFF
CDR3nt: TGTGCCAGCAGTTCTGACCAGGACAATGAGCAGTTCTTC

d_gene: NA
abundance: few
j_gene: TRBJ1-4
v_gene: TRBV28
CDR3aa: CASSLYREDEKLFF
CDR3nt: TGTGCCAGCAGTTTATACCGGGAGGATGAAAAACTGTTTTTT

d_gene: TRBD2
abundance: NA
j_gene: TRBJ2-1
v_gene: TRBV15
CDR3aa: CATSRDLISRLAGGQTYNEQFF
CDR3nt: TGTGCCACCAGCAGAGATCTTATATCGAGACTAGCGGGGGGCCAAACATACAATGAGCAGTTCTTC

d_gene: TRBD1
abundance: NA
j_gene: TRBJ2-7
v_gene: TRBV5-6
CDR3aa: CASSLVMTGGINEQYF
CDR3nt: TGTGCCAGCAGCTTGGTGATGACAGGGGGGATTAACGAGCAGTACTTC

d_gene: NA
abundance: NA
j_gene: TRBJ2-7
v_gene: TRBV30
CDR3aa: CAWSVRGGHREYEQYF
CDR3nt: TGTGCCTGGAGTGTAAGAGGGGGACATAGGGAGTACGAGCAGTACTTC

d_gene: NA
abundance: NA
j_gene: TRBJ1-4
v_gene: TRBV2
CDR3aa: CASSESGTSEKLFF
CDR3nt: TGTGCCAGCAGTGAATCTGGGACTAGCGAAAAACTGTTTTTT

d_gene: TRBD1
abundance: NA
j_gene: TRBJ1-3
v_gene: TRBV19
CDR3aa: CASRTRTGSRFHSGNTIYF
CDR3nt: TGTGCCAGTAGAACCAGGACAGGATCCCGATTTCACTCTGGAAACACCATATATTTT

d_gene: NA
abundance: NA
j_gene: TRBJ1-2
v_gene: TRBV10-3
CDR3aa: CAISESSQGLLAGYTF
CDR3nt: TGTGCCATCAGTGAGTCGAGCCAGGGGCTTTTAGCTGGCTACACCTTC

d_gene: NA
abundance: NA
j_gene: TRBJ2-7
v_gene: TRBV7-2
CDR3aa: CASSLAYNEQYF
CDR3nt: TGTGCCAGCAGCTTAGCTTACAACGAGCAGTACTTC

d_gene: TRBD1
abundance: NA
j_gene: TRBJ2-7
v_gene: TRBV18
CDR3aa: CASSPVVGGAGEQYF
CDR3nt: TGTGCCAGCTCACCGGTCGTAGGGGGCGCTGGCGAGCAGTACTTC

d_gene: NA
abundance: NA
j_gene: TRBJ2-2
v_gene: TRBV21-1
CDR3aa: CASSTITSGSRYTGELFF
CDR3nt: TGTGCCAGCAGCACCATAACTAGCGGGAGTCGGTACACCGGGGAGCTGTTTTTT

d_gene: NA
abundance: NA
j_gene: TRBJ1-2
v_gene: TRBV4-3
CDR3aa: CASSHHSDYYGYTF
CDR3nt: TGCGCCAGCAGCCACCATTCTGACTACTATGGCTACACCTTC

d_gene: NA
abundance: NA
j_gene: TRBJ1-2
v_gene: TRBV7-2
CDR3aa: CASSLTLRTAYGYTF
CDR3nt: TGTGCCAGCAGCTTAACTCTTAGGACAGCCTATGGCTACACCTTC

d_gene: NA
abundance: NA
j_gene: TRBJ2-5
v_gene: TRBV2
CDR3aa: CASSVERGKETQYF
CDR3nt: TGTGCCAGCAGTGTTGAAAGGGGGAAGGAGACCCAGTACTTC

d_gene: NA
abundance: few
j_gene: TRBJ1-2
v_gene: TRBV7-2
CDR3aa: CASSLFREDGYTF
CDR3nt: TGTGCCAGCAGCTTATTCCGGGAAGATGGCTACACCTTC

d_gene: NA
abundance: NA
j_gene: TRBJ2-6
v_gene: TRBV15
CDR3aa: CATSTPLAGERAGANVLTF
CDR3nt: TGTGCCACCAGCACGCCTCTCGCGGGTGAAAGGGCTGGGGCCAACGTCCTGACTTTC

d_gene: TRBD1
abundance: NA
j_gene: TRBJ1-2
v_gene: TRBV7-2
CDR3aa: CASSLDRGGGYTF
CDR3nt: TGTGCCAGCAGCTTAGACAGGGGCGGCGGCTACACCTTC

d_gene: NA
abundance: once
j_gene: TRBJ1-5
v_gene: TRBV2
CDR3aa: CASSEPTALVPQHF
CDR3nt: TGTGCCAGCAGTGAACCGACAGCTCTGGTGCCCCAGCATTTT

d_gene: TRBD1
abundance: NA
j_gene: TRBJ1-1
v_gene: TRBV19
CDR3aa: CASTFIGTGGAARAFF
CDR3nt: TGTGCCAGTACCTTTATTGGGACAGGGGGTGCGGCGAGGGCTTTCTTT

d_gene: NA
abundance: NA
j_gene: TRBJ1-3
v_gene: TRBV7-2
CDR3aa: CASSLGQFSGNTIYF
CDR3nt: TGTGCCAGCAGCTTAGGACAGTTCTCGGGAAACACCATATATTTT